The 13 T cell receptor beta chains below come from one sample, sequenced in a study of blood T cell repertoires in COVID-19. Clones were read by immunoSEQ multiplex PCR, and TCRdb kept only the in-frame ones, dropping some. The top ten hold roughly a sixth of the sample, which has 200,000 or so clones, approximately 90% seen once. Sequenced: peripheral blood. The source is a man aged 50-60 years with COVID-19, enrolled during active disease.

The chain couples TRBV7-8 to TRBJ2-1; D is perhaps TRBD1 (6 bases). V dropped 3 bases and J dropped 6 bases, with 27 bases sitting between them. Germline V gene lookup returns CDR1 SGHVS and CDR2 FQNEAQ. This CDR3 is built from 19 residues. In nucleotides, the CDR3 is TGTGCCAGCAGCTTTGTTGCTCGTTTCAGGGGCCAACGGGGCAATGAGCAGTTCTTC. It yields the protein CASSFVARFRGQRGNEQFF.

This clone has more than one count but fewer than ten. CDR3 DNA: TGTGCCAGCAGCCAAACCTCGGGGGAAAAACTGTTTTTT. This encodes CASSQTSGEKLFF. V usage is TRBV5-4 and J usage is TRBJ1-4; D is unclear. V was clipped by 4 bases and J by 8 bases, with 12 bases between them. The V gene's germline CDR1 is SGHNT and CDR2 YYREEE (reference sequence). The CDR3 is 13 amino acids. Based on the CDR3 plus reference TRBV5-4 and TRBJ1-4, the full variable domain is ETGVTQSPTHLIKTRGQQVTLRCSSQSGHNTVSWYQQALGQGPQFIFQYYREEENGRGNFPPRFSGLQFPNYSSELNVNALELDDSALYLCASSQTSGEKLFFGSGTQLSVL.

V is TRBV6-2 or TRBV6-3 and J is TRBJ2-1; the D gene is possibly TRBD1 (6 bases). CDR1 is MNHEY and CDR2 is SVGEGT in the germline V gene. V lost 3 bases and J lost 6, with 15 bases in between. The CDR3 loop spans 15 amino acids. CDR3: CASSYVRGIFNEQFF. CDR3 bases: TGTGCCAGCAGTTATGTCAGGGGCATCTTCAATGAGCAGTTCTTC.

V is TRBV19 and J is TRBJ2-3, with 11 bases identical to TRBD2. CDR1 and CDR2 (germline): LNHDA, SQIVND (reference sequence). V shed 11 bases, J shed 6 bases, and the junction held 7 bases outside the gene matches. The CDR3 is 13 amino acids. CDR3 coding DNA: TGTGCCTCTAGCGGGGGGCGAGGGGATACGCAGTATTTT. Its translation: CASSGGRGDTQYF.

CDR3 sequence reads: CASSLVEVAYEQYF. In DNA form, the CDR3 reads TGCGCCAGCAGCTTGGTGGAGGTCGCCTACGAGCAGTACTTC. The chain joins TRBV5-1 to TRBJ2-7, with a weak D call TRBD2 (5 bases). Per the germline V gene, CDR1 is SGHRS and CDR2 is YFSETQ. The CDR3 contains 14 residues. Trimming cost V 0 bases and J 2 bases, with 9 bases left between them.

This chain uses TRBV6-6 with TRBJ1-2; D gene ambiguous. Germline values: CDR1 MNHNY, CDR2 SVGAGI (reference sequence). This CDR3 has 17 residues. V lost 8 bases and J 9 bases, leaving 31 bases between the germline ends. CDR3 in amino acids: CASCPSQTNPGRQSYTF. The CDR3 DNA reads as TGTGCCAGCTGTCCTTCCCAGACAAATCCAGGTCGTCAGAGCTACACCTTC.

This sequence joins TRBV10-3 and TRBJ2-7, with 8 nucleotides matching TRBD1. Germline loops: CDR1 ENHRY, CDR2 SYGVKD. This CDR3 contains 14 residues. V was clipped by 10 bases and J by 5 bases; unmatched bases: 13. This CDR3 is CATKPQGAGNEQYF. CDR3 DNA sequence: TGTGCCACCAAGCCGCAGGGGGCGGGTAACGAGCAGTACTTC.

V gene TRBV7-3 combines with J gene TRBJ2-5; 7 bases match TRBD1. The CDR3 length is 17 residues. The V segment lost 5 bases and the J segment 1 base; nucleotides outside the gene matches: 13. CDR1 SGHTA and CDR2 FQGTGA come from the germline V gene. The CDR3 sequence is CASSANPPGQIQETQYF. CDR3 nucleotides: TGTGCCAGCAGCGCTAACCCTCCGGGACAGATCCAAGAGACCCAGTACTTC.

The CDR3 protein is CASSLGALAGGTDTQYF. CDR3 sequence (DNA): TGTGCCAGCAGCTTAGGGGCGCTAGCGGGGGGCACAGATACGCAGTATTTT. The V gene is TRBV7-9, the J gene TRBJ2-3, with 10 bases fitting TRBD2. From germline, CDR1 is SEHNR and CDR2 FQNEAQ (reference sequence). This CDR3 is built from 17 residues. J was trimmed by 1 base and V by 1 base; bases with no gene match: 5.

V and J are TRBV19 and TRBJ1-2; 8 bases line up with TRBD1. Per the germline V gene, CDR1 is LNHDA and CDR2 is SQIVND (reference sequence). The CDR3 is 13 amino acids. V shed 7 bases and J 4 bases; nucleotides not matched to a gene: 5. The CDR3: CASNDRGAYGYTF. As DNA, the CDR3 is TGTGCCAGTAACGACAGGGGTGCCTATGGCTACACCTTC.

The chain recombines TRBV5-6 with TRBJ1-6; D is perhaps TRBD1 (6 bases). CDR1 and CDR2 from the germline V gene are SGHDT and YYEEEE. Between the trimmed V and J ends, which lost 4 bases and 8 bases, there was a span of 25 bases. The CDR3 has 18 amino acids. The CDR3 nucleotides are TGTGCCAGCAGCAACATTGGGGCGGGGGGCAACGGGTATTCACCCCTCCACTTT. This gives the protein CASSNIGAGGNGYSPLHF.

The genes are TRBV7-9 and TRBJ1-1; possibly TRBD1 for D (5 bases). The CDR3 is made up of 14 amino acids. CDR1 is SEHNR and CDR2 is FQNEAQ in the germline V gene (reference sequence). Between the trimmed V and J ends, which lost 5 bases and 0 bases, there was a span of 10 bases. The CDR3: CASSPGSLNTEAFF. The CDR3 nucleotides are TGTGCCAGCAGCCCAGGGTCACTGAACACTGAAGCTTTCTTT.

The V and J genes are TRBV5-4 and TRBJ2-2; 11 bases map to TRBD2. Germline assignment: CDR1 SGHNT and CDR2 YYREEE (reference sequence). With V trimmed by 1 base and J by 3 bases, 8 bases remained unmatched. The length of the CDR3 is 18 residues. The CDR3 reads CASSLQLAGARDTGELFF. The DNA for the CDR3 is TGTGCCAGCAGCTTGCAACTAGCGGGAGCTCGGGACACCGGGGAGCTGTTTTTT.